These 3 T cell receptor beta chains originate from one sample sequenced in a study of T cell responses to AZD1222 COVID-19 vaccine. Produced via immunoSEQ multiplex PCR; TCRdb's table is partial and in-frame only. The table has 99,000 or so clones, 70% to 90% seen once. This material consisted of peripheral blood, taken on day 0 of AZD1222 vaccination. These receptors all come from an adult in good health.

J is TRBJ2-2 and V is TRBV29-1; TRBD2 agrees at 10 bases. CDR1 and CDR2 from the germline V gene are SQVTM and ANQGSEA. This CDR3 is built from 15 residues. V trimming: 3 bases; J trimming: 6 bases; junction bases outside the gene matches: 7. As DNA, the CDR3 is TGCAGCGTTGACTCAGCGGGAGGGCCCCCCGGGGAGCTGTTTTTT. Its translation: CSVDSAGGPPGELFF.

This chain connects TRBV15 to TRBJ2-2; tentative D call: TRBD1 (5 bases). The CDR3 length is 16 residues. V shed 0 bases and J shed 6 bases, with 14 bases lying between them. Germline V gives CDR1 LNHNV, CDR2 YYDKDF (reference sequence). Here the CDR3 DNA reads TGTGCCACCAGCAGAGATCTGGGGCGCCTAGCCGGGGAGCTGTTTTTT. It codes for CATSRDLGRLAGELFF.

The V gene is TRBV21-1, the J gene TRBJ2-7. TRBV21-1 is deemed a pseudogene. The CDR3 length is 16 residues. The CDR3 here is CASSNRGQGLLYEQYF. The CDR3, as DNA: TGTGCCAGCAGCAACAGGGGACAAGGACTACTCTACGAGCAGTACTTC.